Following are 20 T cell receptor beta chains from one sample sequenced in a study of blood T cells in healthy people across ages. Primers used in a second PCR of roughly 7 to 11 cycles were a sample-barcoded 5' primer and a J-beta primer mix. TCRdb called the 5' RACE reads again in MiXCR, with one record for every CDR3 protein. The sample yields approximately 1.5 million distinct CDR3 sequences, about 35% seen once. Input material: blood. All receptors derive from a woman in her thirties in good health.

The V call is TRBV29-1, the J call TRBJ1-4; 7 nucleotides line up with TRBD1. Losses at the gene ends were 3 bases for V and 7 bases for J; bases not matched to a gene: 8. CDR3 size: 14 residues. Germline V CDR1 and CDR2: SQVTM, ANQGSEA. The CDR3 protein is CSVDRGGSGEKLFF. The CDR3 nucleotides read TGCAGCGTTGACAGAGGGGGCTCGGGTGAAAAACTGTTTTTT.

The chain employs TRBV5-6 and TRBJ2-3; D call uncertain. Germline CDR1 reads SGHDT; CDR2 reads YYEEEE. The V gene lost 2 bases and the J gene lost 9 bases, with 10 bases spanning the gap. This CDR3 region has 12 residues. In nucleotides, the CDR3 is TGTGCCAGCAGCTTAATGCAGGAAACGCAGTATTTT. This encodes CASSLMQETQYF.

This clonotype was seen only a few times. V and J are TRBV4-1 and TRBJ2-7; 10 bases agree with TRBD2. Germline CDR1 reads MGHRA; CDR2 reads YSYEKL. This CDR3 is built from 20 residues. After removal of 1 base from V and 3 bases from J, the junction contained 18 bases not matched to a gene. The CDR3 region is CASSQASLGKLAGKHYEQYF. Here the CDR3 DNA reads TGCGCCAGCAGCCAAGCATCCCTGGGCAAACTAGCGGGAAAACACTACGAGCAGTACTTC.

This clonotype has a handful of counts. This chain joins TRBV28 and TRBJ2-6, with 7 nucleotides matching TRBD1. The V segment lost 7 bases and the J segment 9 bases; nucleotides outside the gene matches: 3. Germline CDR1 and CDR2: MDHEN and SYDVKM. The CDR3 is 12 residues long. CDR3 bases: TGTGCCAGCAACAGGGACAGCAACGTCCTGACTTTC. The encoded protein is CASNRDSNVLTF. The complete variable domain, with remaining parts taken from reference TRBV28 and TRBJ2-6, reads DVKVTQSSRYLVKRTGEKVFLECVQDMDHENMFWYRQDPGLGLRLIYFSYDVKMKEKGDIPEGYSVSREKKERFSLILESASTNQTSMYLCASNRDSNVLTFGAGSRLTVL.

The rearrangement uses TRBV5-6 and TRBJ1-1; no firm D call. CDR3 length: 14 amino acids. V lost 2 bases, J lost 1 base, and 9 bases lay in between. Germline CDR1 and CDR2: SGHDT and YYEEEE. Here the CDR3 DNA reads TGTGCCAGCAGCTTTCTCAACGGGAACACTGAAGCTTTCTTT. This codes for CASSFLNGNTEAFF.

This clonotype appeared a few times. The chain carries TRBV5-5 and TRBJ1-2; D ambiguous. The CDR3 length is 15 residues. From germline, CDR1 is SGHKS and CDR2 YYEKEE (reference sequence). V was trimmed by 5 bases and J by 1 base, leaving 15 bases between them. The CDR3 loop reads CASRPREGVNYGYTF. CDR3 in DNA: TGTGCCAGCAGACCCCGGGAAGGAGTTAACTATGGCTACACCTTC.

V gene TRBV6-1 combines with J gene TRBJ1-5; no firm D call. Germline CDR1 and CDR2: MNHNS and SASEGT. The V end was cut by 8 bases, the J end by 9 bases, with 29 bases between. There are 17 residues in the CDR3. CDR3 in amino acids: CASPEDGSVAGYLPQHF. CDR3 coding DNA: TGTGCCAGCCCTGAGGACGGATCAGTAGCTGGGTATCTGCCCCAGCATTTT.

The table lists this clonotype with many counts. The chain has TRBV5-1 and TRBJ1-2; 7 positions match TRBD1. Germline V gene data show CDR1 as SGHRS and CDR2 as YFSETQ. This CDR3 comprises 13 residues. V lost 3 bases, J lost 4 bases, and 3 bases stayed unmatched. DNA of the CDR3: TGCGCCAGCAGCTCGGGACAGCTCTATGGCTACACCTTC. As protein: CASSSGQLYGYTF.

This chain joins TRBV12-3 or TRBV12-4 and TRBJ2-6; D not certain. V shed 4 bases and J shed 0 bases, with 13 bases lying between them. The CDR3 length is 17 residues. The CDR3 spells CASSYPRTISGANVLTF. The DNA of the CDR3 is TGTGCCAGCAGTTATCCCCGAACTATCTCTGGGGCCAACGTCCTGACTTTC.

Note on this clonotype: An end of the junction does not agree with germline; a read error may underlie this. The V gene is TRBV18, the J gene TRBJ2-7; TRBD2 might be the D (5 bases). Germline CDR1 KGHSH, CDR2 LQKENI. This CDR3 spans 14 amino acids. CDR3 sequence (DNA): TGTGCCAGCTCACCCGGGGTGAGCGACTACGAGCAATACTTC. Protein product: CASSPGVSDYEQYF. Combining the CDR3 with reference TRBV18 and TRBJ2-7 gives the whole variable domain NAGVMQNPRHLVRRRGQEARLRCSPMKGHSHVYWYRQLPEEGLKFMVYLQKENIIDESGMPKERFSAEFPKEGPSILRIQQVVRGDSAAYFCASSPGVSDYEQYFGPGTRLTVT.

The chain recombines TRBV18 with TRBJ2-1; possibly TRBD1 for D (5 bases). The CDR3 runs 15 residues. CDR1 is KGHSH and CDR2 is LQKENI in the germline V gene. Trimming shortened V by 0 bases and J by 3 bases, and 9 bases separated the two germline ends. CDR3 in amino acids: CASSPPTGYYNEQFF. For the CDR3, the DNA is TGTGCCAGCTCACCACCTACAGGATACTACAATGAGCAGTTCTTC.

This CDR3 reads CASKLGATDTQYF. DNA of the CDR3: TGTGCCAGCAAGTTAGGGGCCACAGATACGCAGTATTTT. The chain employs TRBV2 and TRBJ2-3, with TRBD1 as a possible D gene (5 bases). Trimming left V 7 bases short and J 2 bases short, with 10 bases between. Germline-derived CDR1 and CDR2 are SNHLY and FYNNEI. The CDR3 has 13 residues. Filled out from reference TRBV2 and TRBJ2-3, the complete variable domain reads EPEVTQTPSHQVTQMGQEVILRCVPISNHLYFYWYRQILGQKVEFLVSFYNNEISEKSEIFDDQFSVERPDGSNFTLKIRSTKLEDSAMYFCASKLGATDTQYFGPGTRLTVL.

This clonotype was recorded a few times. This chain connects TRBV7-9 to TRBJ2-7, with D possibly matching TRBD2 (5 bases). The V end was cut by 5 bases, the J end by 7 bases, with 12 bases between. CDR1 is SEHNR and CDR2 is FQNEAQ in the germline V gene (reference sequence). This CDR3 spans 12 amino acids. CDR3 nucleotides: TGTGCCAGCAGCCAAACTAGTTCAGAGCAGTACTTC. Translated: CASSQTSSEQYF.

This clonotype was seen a few times. The chain combines TRBV29-1 with TRBJ2-5; 7 positions agree with TRBD1. This CDR3 contains 16 residues. In germline, CDR1 is SQVTM, CDR2 ANQGSEA. V gave up 3 bases and J gave up 6 bases; unmatched junction bases: 16. This chain's CDR3 is CSVEDRLGVQIKTQYF. The CDR3 DNA reads as TGCAGCGTTGAGGACAGGCTAGGGGTTCAAATAAAGACCCAGTACTTC.

The chain joins TRBV2 to TRBJ2-7; the D gene could be TRBD1 or TRBD2 (5 bases each). Germline CDR1 is SNHLY and CDR2 is FYNNEI. V was cut by 6 bases and J by 7 bases, with 22 bases left in between. CDR3 length: 15 amino acids. The CDR3: CASSDPGQPFWEQYF. The CDR3 region has the DNA TGTGCCAGCAGCGATCCGGGGCAACCCTTTTGGGAGCAGTACTTC.

J is TRBJ2-3 and V is TRBV4-2; 7 bases are shared with TRBD2. The CDR3 totals 15 residues. Losses at the gene ends were 0 bases for V and 3 bases for J; bases not matched to a gene: 3. Germline V CDR1 and CDR2: LGHNA, YNFKEQ. The CDR3 sequence is CASSQEAAGTDTQYF. In DNA, the CDR3 is TGTGCCAGCAGCCAAGAGGCAGCGGGAACAGATACGCAGTATTTT.

The chain combines TRBV11-2 with TRBJ1-2; 7 nucleotides align to TRBD1. The V and J ends lost 4 bases and 0 bases, in that order; junction bases with no gene match: 2. Germline-derived CDR1 and CDR2 are SGHAT and FQNNGV. The CDR3 is 14 residues long. The CDR3 nucleotides are TGTGCCAGCAGCTGGGACAGAGCTAACTATGGCTACACCTTC. Encoded protein: CASSWDRANYGYTF. The full variable domain, rest sourced from reference TRBV11-2 and TRBJ1-2, is EAGVAQSPRYKIIEKRQSVAFWCNPISGHATLYWYQQILGQGPKLLIQFQNNGVVDDSQLPKDRFSAERLKGVDSTLKIQPAKLEDSAVYLCASSWDRANYGYTFGSGTRLTVV.

V is TRBV7-9 and J is TRBJ1-2; D perhaps matches TRBD1 (6 bases). The germline V gene encodes CDR1 SEHNR and CDR2 FQNEAQ (reference sequence). CDR3 size: 17 residues. Trimming took 3 bases from V and 0 from J, leaving 17 bases between them. The CDR3 here is CASSLGPRDITNYGYTF. The CDR3 DNA reads TGTGCCAGCAGCTTGGGCCCCCGGGACATTACTAACTATGGCTACACCTTC.

In regard to this clonotype: One junction end disagrees with the germline gene, perhaps due to a read error. The rearrangement joins TRBV20-1 to TRBJ2-5, with a possible D match to TRBD1 (6 bases). This CDR3 is 14 amino acids long. Per germline, CDR1 DFQATT and CDR2 SNEGSKA (reference sequence). CDR3 amino acids: CSARGGHSKEAQYF. For the CDR3, the DNA is TGCAGTGCTAGAGGGGGGCACTCAAAAGAGGCCCAGTACTTC.

This clonotype was found a few times. V gene TRBV20-1 combines with J gene TRBJ2-1; D remains unclear. Germline values: CDR1 DFQATT, CDR2 SNEGSKA (reference sequence). The CDR3 covers 15 residues. Trimming removed 2 bases at V and 1 base at J, with 12 bases between. The CDR3 DNA reads as TGCAGTGCTAGATTTCGTCCAGGATCCTACAATGAGCAGTTCTTC. Translation gives CSARFRPGSYNEQFF.